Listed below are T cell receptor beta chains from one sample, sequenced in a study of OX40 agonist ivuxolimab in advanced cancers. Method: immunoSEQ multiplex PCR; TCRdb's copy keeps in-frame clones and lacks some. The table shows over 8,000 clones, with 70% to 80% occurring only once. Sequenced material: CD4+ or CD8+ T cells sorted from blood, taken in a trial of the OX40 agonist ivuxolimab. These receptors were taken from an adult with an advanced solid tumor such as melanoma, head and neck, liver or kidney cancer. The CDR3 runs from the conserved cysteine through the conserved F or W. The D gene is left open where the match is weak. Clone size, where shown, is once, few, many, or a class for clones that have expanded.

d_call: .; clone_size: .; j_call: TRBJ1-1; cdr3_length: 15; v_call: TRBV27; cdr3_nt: TGTGCCAGCAGTTTGTCACGGAGAATGAACACTGAAGCTTTCTTT; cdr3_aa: CASSLSRRMNTEAFF
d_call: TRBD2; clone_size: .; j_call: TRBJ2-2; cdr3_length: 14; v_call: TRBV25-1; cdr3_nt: TGTGCCAGCAGTGCGGGACTAGAAAGCGGGGAGCTGTTTTTT; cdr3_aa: CASSAGLESGELFF
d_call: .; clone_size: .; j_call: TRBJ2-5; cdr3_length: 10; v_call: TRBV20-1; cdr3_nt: TGCAGTGCCGTACAAGAGACCCAGTACTTC; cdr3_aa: CSAVQETQYF
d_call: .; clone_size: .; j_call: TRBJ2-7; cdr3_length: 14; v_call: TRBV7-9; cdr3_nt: TGTGCCGTTGGGGGGCGCCTGCCAACCTACGAGCAGTACTTC; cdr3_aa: CAVGGRLPTYEQYF
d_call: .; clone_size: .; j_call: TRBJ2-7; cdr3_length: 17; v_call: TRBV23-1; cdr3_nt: TGCGCCAGCAGTCAATCCTACGGGACACCGTCTCGGAACGAGCAGTACTTC; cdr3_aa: CASSQSYGTPSRNEQYF
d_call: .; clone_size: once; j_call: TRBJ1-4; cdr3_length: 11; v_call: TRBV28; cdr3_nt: TGTGCCAGCAGTTTTGCAGGGGCAACACATTTT; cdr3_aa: CASSFAGATHF
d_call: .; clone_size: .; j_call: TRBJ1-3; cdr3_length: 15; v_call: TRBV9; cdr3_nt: TGTGCCAGCAGCGTAGGAATTAGCTCTGGAAACACCATATATTTT; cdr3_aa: CASSVGISSGNTIYF
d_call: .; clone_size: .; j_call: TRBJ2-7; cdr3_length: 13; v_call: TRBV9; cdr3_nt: TGTGCCAGCAGCGTAGGGGACCCCTACGAGCAGTACTTC; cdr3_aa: CASSVGDPYEQYF
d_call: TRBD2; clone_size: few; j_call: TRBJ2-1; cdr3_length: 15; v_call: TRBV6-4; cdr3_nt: TGTGCCAGCAGTGGTGGTAGCGGGGGATACAATGAGCAGTTCTTC; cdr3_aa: CASSGGSGGYNEQFF
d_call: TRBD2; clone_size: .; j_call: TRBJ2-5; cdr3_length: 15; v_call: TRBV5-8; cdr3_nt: TGTGCCAGCGCGACTAGCGGGGATATGCATGAGACCCAGTACTTC; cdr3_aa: CASATSGDMHETQYF
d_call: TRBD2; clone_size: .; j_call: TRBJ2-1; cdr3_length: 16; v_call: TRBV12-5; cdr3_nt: TGTGCTAGTGGCCCCCCCGGGTTAGCGGGAGGGGTTGAGCAGTTCTTC; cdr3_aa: CASGPPGLAGGVEQFF
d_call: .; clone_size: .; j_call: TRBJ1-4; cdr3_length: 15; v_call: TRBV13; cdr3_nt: TGTGCCAGCAGCCTACGGGGGGAATCGGATGAAAAACTGTTTTTT; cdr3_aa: CASSLRGESDEKLFF
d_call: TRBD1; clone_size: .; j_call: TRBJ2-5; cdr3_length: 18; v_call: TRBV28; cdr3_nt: TGTGCCAGCAGCCAAGATAGGGGGTCCCGGGACAGACAAGAGACCCAGTACTTC; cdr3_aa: CASSQDRGSRDRQETQYF
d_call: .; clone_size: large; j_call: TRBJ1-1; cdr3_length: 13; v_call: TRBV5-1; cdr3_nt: TGCGCCAGCAGCCAGGGCCCGGAAACTGAAGCTTTCTTT; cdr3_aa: CASSQGPETEAFF
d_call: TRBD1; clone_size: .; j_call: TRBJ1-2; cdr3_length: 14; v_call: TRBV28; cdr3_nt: TGTGCCAGCACCTGGACAGGGATAGGGAATGGCTACACCTTC; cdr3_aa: CASTWTGIGNGYTF
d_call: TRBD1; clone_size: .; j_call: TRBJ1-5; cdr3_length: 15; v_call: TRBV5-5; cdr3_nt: TGTGCCAGCAGCTTCGGGGACAGCTCCAATCAGCCCCAGCATTTT; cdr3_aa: CASSFGDSSNQPQHF
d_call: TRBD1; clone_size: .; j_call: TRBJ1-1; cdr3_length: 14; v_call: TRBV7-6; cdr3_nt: TGTGCCAGCAAGACCGGGACAGGCGACACTGAAGCTTTCTTT; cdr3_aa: CASKTGTGDTEAFF
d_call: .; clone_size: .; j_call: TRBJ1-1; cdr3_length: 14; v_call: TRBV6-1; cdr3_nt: TGTGCCAGCAACCGGGCAGCGATGAACACTGAAGCTTTCTTT; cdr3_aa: CASNRAAMNTEAFF
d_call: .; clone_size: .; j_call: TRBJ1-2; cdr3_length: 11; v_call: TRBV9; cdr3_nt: TGTGCCAGCAGCCAGGCCTCTGGCTACACCTTC; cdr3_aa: CASSQASGYTF
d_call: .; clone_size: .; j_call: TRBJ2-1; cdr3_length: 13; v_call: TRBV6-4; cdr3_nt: TGTGCCAGCAGTGACTCGGACAACAATGAGCAGTTCTTC; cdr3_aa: CASSDSDNNEQFF